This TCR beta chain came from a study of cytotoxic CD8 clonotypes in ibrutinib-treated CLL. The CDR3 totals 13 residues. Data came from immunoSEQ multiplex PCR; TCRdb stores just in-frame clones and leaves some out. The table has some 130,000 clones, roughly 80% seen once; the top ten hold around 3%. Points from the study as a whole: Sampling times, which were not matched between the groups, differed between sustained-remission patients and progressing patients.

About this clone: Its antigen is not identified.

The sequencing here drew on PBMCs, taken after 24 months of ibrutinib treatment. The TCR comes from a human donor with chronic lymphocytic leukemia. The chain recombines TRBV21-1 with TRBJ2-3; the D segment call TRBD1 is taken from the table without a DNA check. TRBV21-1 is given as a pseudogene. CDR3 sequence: CASSSPGTDTQYF. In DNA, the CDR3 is TGTGCCAGCAGCTCCCCAGGGACAGATACGCAGTATTTT.